The 29 T cell receptor beta chains in this list originate from one sample, sequenced in a study of siplizumab effects on memory and regulatory T cells. TCRdb keeps only in-frame clones here, not all; method: immunoSEQ multiplex PCR. This table has about 100,000 clones, 94% appearing once. Sequencing input: Tregs sorted from blood. The receptors were gathered from a human donor in good health.

This clone was picked up a small number of times. The gene calls are TRBV7-9 and TRBJ1-1; 8 nucleotides agree with TRBD1. Germline CDR1 is SEHNR and CDR2 is FQNEAQ (reference sequence). The CDR3 is 16 amino acids. V trimming: 4 bases; J trimming: 9 bases; junction bases outside the gene matches: 16. The CDR3 DNA follows: TGTGCCAGCAGCTCTCCGGGACAGGCCTTATTAACTCAAGCTTTCTTT. Translated, it gives CASSSPGQALLTQAFF.

To note about this clone: Sequence at one end of the junction differs from germline and may be a read error. The chain has TRBV2 and TRBJ2-7; D might be TRBD1 (6 bases). The CDR3 has 8 amino acids. The germline gives CDR1 SNHLY, CDR2 FYNNEI. The CDR3 DNA follows: TGTGCCACCTCAGGGGCGGACTTC. Protein sequence: CATSGADF.

The V gene is TRBV6-4, the J gene TRBJ2-2; 9 bases match TRBD1. This CDR3 spans 15 amino acids. Per the germline V gene, CDR1 is MRHNA and CDR2 is SNTAGT. V was pared by 6 bases and J by 6 bases, with 8 bases of the junction left unmatched. CDR3 DNA sequence: TGTGCCAGCAGAAGGACAGGGGTTCAAGCCGGGGAGCTGTTTTTT. Translated, it gives CASRRTGVQAGELFF.

The gene calls are TRBV6-5 and TRBJ2-7, with TRBD2 matching 9 bases. Germline CDR1 reads MNHEY; CDR2 reads SVGAGI. This CDR3 contains 14 residues. J lost 0 bases, V lost 4 bases, and 1 base had no gene match. The CDR3 reads CASSLAGASYEQYF. In DNA form, the CDR3 reads TGTGCCAGCAGTTTAGCGGGAGCCTCCTACGAGCAGTACTTC.

This clone was observed a single time. The chain combines TRBV18 with TRBJ1-4, with 8 bases matching TRBD1. The junction had 8 bases not matched to a gene; V was cut back by 6 bases and J by 8 bases. CDR1 KGHSH and CDR2 LQKENI come from the germline V gene. This CDR3 region has 14 residues. DNA of the CDR3: TGTGCCAGCTCCCGACGCCGGGACAGGGAAAAACTGTTTTTT. Translating gives CASSRRRDREKLFF.

The gene calls are TRBV7-7 and TRBJ2-5; D is unclear. The CDR3 contains 15 residues. Germline loops: CDR1 SSHAT, CDR2 FNYEAQ (reference sequence). The germline V and J ends were trimmed by 2 bases and 5 bases, with 15 bases remaining between them. The CDR3 DNA sequence: TGTGCCAGCAGCTTATGGGTTGGGTGGAAGGAGACCCAGTACTTC. Encoded protein: CASSLWVGWKETQYF.

In DNA, the CDR3 is TGTGCCAGTGGCTCCAGCAATCAGCCCCAGCATTTT. Translating it yields CASGSSNQPQHF. The rearrangement joins TRBV19 to TRBJ1-5; no reliable D call. With 8 bases removed from V and 1 base from J, the gap between germline ends came to 6 bases. Germline values: CDR1 LNHDA, CDR2 SQIVND (reference sequence). CDR3 length: 12 residues.

V is TRBV28 and J is TRBJ1-1; no firm D call. V lost 5 bases and J 4 bases, leaving 20 bases between the germline ends. The CDR3 contains 16 residues. Germline V gene lookup returns CDR1 MDHEN and CDR2 SYDVKM. The CDR3 sequence: CASSQPPPVLGTEAFF. Here the CDR3 DNA reads TGTGCCAGCAGTCAGCCACCGCCCGTCTTGGGCACTGAAGCTTTCTTT.

The rearrangement links TRBV7-3 to TRBJ2-3; D gene unclear. CDR3 size: 13 residues. The germline V gene has CDR1 SGHTA and CDR2 FQGTGA. Trimming took 4 bases from V and 4 from J, leaving 9 bases between them. In DNA form, the CDR3 reads TGTGCCAGCAGCTCCCTTGGCCCAGATACGCAGTATTTT. This gives the protein CASSSLGPDTQYF.

The chain links TRBV27 to TRBJ2-3; TRBD2 matches 8 bases. The CDR3 sequence is 16 residues long. The junction had 11 bases not matched to a gene; V was cut back by 5 bases and J by 4 bases. Germline lookup yields CDR1 MNHEY and CDR2 SMNVEV (reference sequence). The CDR3 sequence: CASSGISGSGADTQYF. The DNA for the CDR3 is TGTGCCAGCAGTGGAATCAGCGGGAGCGGGGCAGATACGCAGTATTTT.

The chain is built from TRBV2 and TRBJ2-1; D ambiguous. Trimming removed 6 bases from V and 9 bases from J, with 15 bases in between. The CDR3 length is 13 residues. From germline, CDR1 is SNHLY and CDR2 FYNNEI. The DNA for the CDR3 is TGTGCCAGCAGAGGACGGATAGCAGCTGAGCAGTTCTTC. The encoded protein is CASRGRIAAEQFF.

The rearrangement joins TRBV7-9 to TRBJ1-6; D ambiguous. CDR3 length: 15 amino acids. Looked up from germline, CDR1 is SEHNR and CDR2 is FQNEAQ (reference sequence). The V end was cut by 5 bases, the J end by 5 bases, with 13 bases between. CDR3 residues: CASSPWVGNNSPLHF. CDR3 bases: TGTGCCAGCAGCCCCTGGGTAGGGAATAATTCACCCCTCCACTTT.

V and J are TRBV5-6 and TRBJ1-5; D possibly corresponds to TRBD1 (6 bases). Looked up from germline, CDR1 is SGHDT and CDR2 is YYEEEE. With 4 bases removed from V and 5 bases from J, the gap between germline ends came to 16 bases. This CDR3 comprises 15 residues. The CDR3 here is CASSLTGEPYQPQHF. The DNA of the CDR3 is TGTGCCAGCAGCCTGACAGGAGAGCCCTATCAGCCCCAGCATTTT.

This rearrangement joins TRBV28 to TRBJ1-5; 10 bases are shared with TRBD1. Germline loops: CDR1 MDHEN, CDR2 SYDVKM. This CDR3 contains 14 residues. V dropped 2 bases and J dropped 6; count of bases not matched to a gene: 1. The CDR3 bases are TGTGCCAGCAGTTTAGGACAGGGGGTTCAGCCCCAGCATTTT. It codes for CASSLGQGVQPQHF.

This clone was recorded once. This chain uses TRBV14 with TRBJ2-7; D is perhaps TRBD1 or TRBD2 (5 bases each). CDR1 is SGHDN and CDR2 is FVKESK in the germline V gene. The CDR3 is 15 residues long. V lost 1 base and J lost 7, with 17 bases in between. CDR3 DNA sequence: TGTGCCAGCAGCCAAGTGACTGGGACGCGAAGGGAGCAGTACTTC. Protein product: CASSQVTGTRREQYF. Supplemented by reference TRBV14 and TRBJ2-7, the full variable domain reads EAGVTQFPSHSVIEKGQTVTLRCDPISGHDNLYWYRRVMGKEIKFLLHFVKESKQDESGMPNNRFLAERTGGTYSTLKVQPAELEDSGVYFCASSQVTGTRREQYFGPGTRLTVT.

J is TRBJ2-1 and V is TRBV14, with 7 bases matching TRBD2. V was clipped by 3 bases and J by 7 bases; unmatched bases: 9. Germline loops: CDR1 SGHDN, CDR2 FVKESK. The CDR3 has 15 residues. CDR3 sequence: CASSHPAGVHNEQFF. DNA for the CDR3: TGTGCCAGCAGCCACCCGGCGGGAGTGCATAATGAGCAGTTCTTC. Full variable domain (missing parts from reference TRBV14 and TRBJ2-1): EAGVTQFPSHSVIEKGQTVTLRCDPISGHDNLYWYRRVMGKEIKFLLHFVKESKQDESGMPNNRFLAERTGGTYSTLKVQPAELEDSGVYFCASSHPAGVHNEQFFGPGTRLTVL.

This sequence joins TRBV6-4 and TRBJ2-7; 11 bases fit TRBD2. Losses at the gene ends were 0 bases for V and 3 bases for J; bases not matched to a gene: 7. This CDR3 spans 17 amino acids. CDR1 MRHNA and CDR2 SNTAGT come from the germline V gene. CDR3 bases: TGTGCCAGCAGTGACTCGAGAGTCACTAGCGGGAGCTACGAGCAGTACTTC. Translation: CASSDSRVTSGSYEQYF.

The gene calls are TRBV29-1 and TRBJ2-3; D remains ambiguous. The CDR3 totals 15 residues. Germline CDR1 reads SQVTM; CDR2 reads ANQGSEA. V was pared by 4 bases and J by 6 bases, with 20 bases between. For the CDR3, the DNA is TGCAGCGTTGCGTACAGTGGGCGGATTATTGATACGCAGTATTTT. Amino acid sequence: CSVAYSGRIIDTQYF.

The chain links TRBV2 to TRBJ2-1; 7 bases line up with TRBD2. V was pared by 6 bases and J by 7 bases, with 12 bases of the junction left unmatched. Germline CDR1 SNHLY, CDR2 FYNNEI. The CDR3 covers 15 residues. CDR3 in amino acids: CASSLAETNGNEQFF. DNA of the CDR3: TGTGCCAGCAGCCTAGCGGAAACCAACGGGAATGAGCAGTTCTTC. The whole variable domain, remainder taken from reference TRBV2 and TRBJ2-1, is EPEVTQTPSHQVTQMGQEVILRCVPISNHLYFYWYRQILGQKVEFLVSFYNNEISEKSEIFDDQFSVERPDGSNFTLKIRSTKLEDSAMYFCASSLAETNGNEQFFGPGTRLTVL.

The genes are TRBV6-1 and TRBJ1-5, with no clear D. Germline V lookup: CDR1 MNHNS, CDR2 SASEGT. The CDR3 has 15 residues. The ends were cut back, 6 bases at V and 3 bases at J, with 15 bases in the middle. CDR3 nucleotides: TGTGCCAGCAGCCAAAGATGGAACTCCAATCAGCCCCAGCATTTT. It codes for CASSQRWNSNQPQHF.

The chain is built from TRBV7-2 and TRBJ2-4; D gene ambiguous. Trimming cost V 0 bases and J 0 bases, with 21 bases left between them. The CDR3 is made up of 20 amino acids. Germline V gene sequence: CDR1 SGHTA, CDR2 FQGNSA. The CDR3 DNA sequence: TGTGCCAGCAGCTTAGCGATCTCTTTCGCCCAGCAGTTAGCCAAAAACATTCAGTACTTC. Translated: CASSLAISFAQQLAKNIQYF.

The CDR3 region is CASSGTSGRAGGDTQYF. DNA for the CDR3: TGTGCCAGCAGTGGGACTAGCGGGAGGGCCGGGGGAGATACGCAGTATTTT. The rearrangement joins TRBV28 to TRBJ2-3; 16 nucleotides align to TRBD2. This CDR3 has 17 amino acids. Trimming took 5 bases from V and 5 from J; bases not matched to a gene: 7. CDR1 is MDHEN and CDR2 is SYDVKM in the germline V gene.

This rearrangement joins TRBV28 to TRBJ2-3; D remains unclear. Germline V gene data show CDR1 as MDHEN and CDR2 as SYDVKM. Trimming took 5 bases from V and 3 from J, leaving 3 bases between them. The CDR3 contains 11 residues. The CDR3 bases are TGTGCCAGCAGTACAACAGATACGCAGTATTTT. It is translated as CASSTTDTQYF.

V and J are TRBV14 and TRBJ1-4, with D perhaps matching TRBD1 (5 bases). This CDR3 has 12 amino acids. The V gene's germline CDR1 is SGHDN and CDR2 FVKESK. Trimming removed 4 bases from V and 8 bases from J, with 8 bases in between. The CDR3 sequence is CASSPGREKLFF. Written as DNA, the CDR3 is TGTGCCAGCAGCCCAGGGAGAGAAAAACTGTTTTTT. Complete variable domain (other parts from reference TRBV14 and TRBJ1-4): EAGVTQFPSHSVIEKGQTVTLRCDPISGHDNLYWYRRVMGKEIKFLLHFVKESKQDESGMPNNRFLAERTGGTYSTLKVQPAELEDSGVYFCASSPGREKLFFGSGTQLSVL.

This rearrangement joins TRBV19 to TRBJ1-2; TRBD1 matches 7 bases. The germline V gene encodes CDR1 LNHDA and CDR2 SQIVND (reference sequence). The CDR3 runs to 15 residues. V trimming: 7 bases; J trimming: 3 bases; junction bases outside the gene matches: 11. CDR3 protein: CASTSPRDRDYGYTF. The DNA of the CDR3 is TGTGCCAGTACCAGCCCCCGGGACAGAGACTATGGCTACACCTTC. Full variable domain (outside the CDR3, taken from reference TRBV19 and TRBJ1-2): DGGITQSPKYLFRKEGQNVTLSCEQNLNHDAMYWYRQDPGQGLRLIYYSQIVNDFQKGDIAEGYSVSREKKESFPLTVTSAQKNPTAFYLCASTSPRDRDYGYTFGSGTRLTVV.

This chain joins TRBV19 and TRBJ1-5; no reliable D call. Germline lookup yields CDR1 LNHDA and CDR2 SQIVND (reference sequence). This CDR3 has 16 amino acids. V was cut by 3 bases and J by 0 bases, with 12 bases left in between. CDR3 loop: CASSISLGNSNQPQHF. CDR3 bases: TGTGCCAGTAGTATTAGTCTGGGGAATAGCAATCAGCCCCAGCATTTT.

The J gene is TRBJ2-3, the V gene TRBV20-1; 7 bases are a match to TRBD1. V trimming: 6 bases; J trimming: 6 bases; junction bases outside the gene matches: 3. The germline CDR1 and CDR2 sequences are DFQATT and SNEGSKA (reference sequence). The CDR3 is 11 residues long. The CDR3 loop is CSARQGDTQYF. CDR3 DNA: TGCAGTGCGAGACAGGGTGATACGCAGTATTTT.

The chain employs TRBV19 and TRBJ1-4, with D perhaps matching TRBD1 (5 bases). Trimming cost V 7 bases and J 11 bases, with 17 bases left between them. From germline, CDR1 is LNHDA and CDR2 SQIVND (reference sequence). CDR3 length: 13 amino acids. CDR3 in amino acids: CASKEEGRGKLFF. The CDR3 DNA reads TGTGCCAGTAAGGAGGAGGGGAGGGGTAAACTGTTTTTT.

Written as DNA, the CDR3 is TGTGCTAGTGCCTCCGAGACCCGGAGGCTGGGCACCGGGGAGCTGTTTTTT. Translating gives CASASETRRLGTGELFF. This chain uses TRBV12-5 with TRBJ2-2; the D gene is possibly TRBD2 (5 bases). Germline-derived CDR1 and CDR2 are LGHNT and FRNRAP. The V end was cut by 7 bases, the J end by 4 bases, with 22 bases between. CDR3 length equals 17 residues.